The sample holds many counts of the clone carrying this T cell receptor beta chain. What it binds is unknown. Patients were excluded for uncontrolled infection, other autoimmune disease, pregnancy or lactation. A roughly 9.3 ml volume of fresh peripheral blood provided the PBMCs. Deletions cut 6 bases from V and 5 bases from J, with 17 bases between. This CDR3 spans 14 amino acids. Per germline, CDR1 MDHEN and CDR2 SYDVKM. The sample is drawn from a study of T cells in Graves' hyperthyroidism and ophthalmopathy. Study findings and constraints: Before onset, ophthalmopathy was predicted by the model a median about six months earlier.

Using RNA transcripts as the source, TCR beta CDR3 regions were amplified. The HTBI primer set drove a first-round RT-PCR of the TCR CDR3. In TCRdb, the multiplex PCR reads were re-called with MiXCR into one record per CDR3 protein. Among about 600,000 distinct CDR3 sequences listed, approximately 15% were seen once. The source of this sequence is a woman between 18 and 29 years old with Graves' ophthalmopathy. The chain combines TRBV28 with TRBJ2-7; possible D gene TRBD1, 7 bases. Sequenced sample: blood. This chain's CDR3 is CASSRQGGADEQYF. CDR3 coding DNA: TGTGCCAGCAGCCGACAGGGAGGCGCGGACGAGCAGTACTTC.